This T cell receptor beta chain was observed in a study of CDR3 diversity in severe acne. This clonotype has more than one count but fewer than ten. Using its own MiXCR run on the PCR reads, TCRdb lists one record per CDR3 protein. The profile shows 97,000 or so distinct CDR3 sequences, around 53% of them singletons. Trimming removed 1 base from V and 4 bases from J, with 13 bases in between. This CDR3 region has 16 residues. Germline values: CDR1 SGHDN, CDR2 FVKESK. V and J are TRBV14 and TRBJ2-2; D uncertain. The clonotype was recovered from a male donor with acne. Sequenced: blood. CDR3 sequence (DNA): TGTGCCAGCAGCCAAGTGACTCAAGCAAGCACCGGGGAGCTGTTTTTT. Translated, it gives CASSQVTQASTGELFF.